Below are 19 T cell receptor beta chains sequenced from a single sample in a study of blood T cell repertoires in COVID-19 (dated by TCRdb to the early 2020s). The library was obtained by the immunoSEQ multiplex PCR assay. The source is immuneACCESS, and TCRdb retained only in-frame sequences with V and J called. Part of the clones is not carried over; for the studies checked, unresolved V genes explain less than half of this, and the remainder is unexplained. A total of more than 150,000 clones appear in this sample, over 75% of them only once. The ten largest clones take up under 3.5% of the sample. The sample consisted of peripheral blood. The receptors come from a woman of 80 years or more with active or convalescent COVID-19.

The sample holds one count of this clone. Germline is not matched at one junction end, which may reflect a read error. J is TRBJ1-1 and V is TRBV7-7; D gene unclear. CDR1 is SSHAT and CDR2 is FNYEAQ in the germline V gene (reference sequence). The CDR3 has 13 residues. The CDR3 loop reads CASSRNEDTEAFF. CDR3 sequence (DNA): TGTGCTAGCAGCCGTAATGAGGACACTGAAGCTTTCTTT.

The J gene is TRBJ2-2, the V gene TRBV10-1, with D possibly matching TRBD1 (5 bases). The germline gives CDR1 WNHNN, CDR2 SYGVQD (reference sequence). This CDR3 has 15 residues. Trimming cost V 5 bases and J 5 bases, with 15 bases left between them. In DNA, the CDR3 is TGCGCCAGCAGTCAAGACAGCGCAGAGACCGGGGAGCTGTTTTTT. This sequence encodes CASSQDSAETGELFF.

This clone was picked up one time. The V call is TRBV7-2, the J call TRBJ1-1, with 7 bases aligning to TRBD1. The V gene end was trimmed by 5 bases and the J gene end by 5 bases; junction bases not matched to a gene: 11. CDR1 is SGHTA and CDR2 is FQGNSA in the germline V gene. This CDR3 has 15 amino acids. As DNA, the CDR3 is TGTGCCAGCAGCACGAGGGGGCCCTCGGGGACTGAAGCTTTCTTT. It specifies CASSTRGPSGTEAFF.

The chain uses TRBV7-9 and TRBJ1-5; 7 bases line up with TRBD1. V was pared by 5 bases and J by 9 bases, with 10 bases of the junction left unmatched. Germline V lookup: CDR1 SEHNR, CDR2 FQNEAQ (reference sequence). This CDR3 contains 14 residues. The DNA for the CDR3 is TGTGCCAGCAGCCCGGGACAGACCTCAATGCCCCAGCATTTT. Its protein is CASSPGQTSMPQHF.

The CDR3 sequence is CASSAGGEDTQYF. The CDR3 nucleotides are TGTGCCAGTTCAGCGGGGGGGGAAGATACGCAGTATTTT. The chain couples TRBV24-1 to TRBJ2-3; 10 bases map to TRBD2. CDR1 and CDR2 (germline): KGHDR, SFDVKD. V dropped 11 bases and J dropped 5; count of bases not matched to a gene: 6. The CDR3 runs 13 residues.

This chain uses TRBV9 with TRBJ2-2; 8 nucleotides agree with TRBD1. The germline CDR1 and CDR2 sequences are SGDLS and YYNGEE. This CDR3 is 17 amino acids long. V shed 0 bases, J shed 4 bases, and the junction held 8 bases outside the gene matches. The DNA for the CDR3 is TGTGCCAGCAGCGTAGCTGGGAACAGGGGGACCACCGGGGAGCTGTTTTTT. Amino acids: CASSVAGNRGTTGELFF.

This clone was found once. In nucleotides, the CDR3 is TGTGCCAGCAGTTCAACTAGCCCTCCGAACACCGGGGAGCTGTTTTTT. Encoded protein: CASSSTSPPNTGELFF. The chain is built from TRBV2 and TRBJ2-2; a possible D gene is TRBD2 (6 bases). Germline lookup yields CDR1 SNHLY and CDR2 FYNNEI. Trimming left V 5 bases short and J 0 bases short, with 13 bases between. The CDR3 sequence is 16 residues long.

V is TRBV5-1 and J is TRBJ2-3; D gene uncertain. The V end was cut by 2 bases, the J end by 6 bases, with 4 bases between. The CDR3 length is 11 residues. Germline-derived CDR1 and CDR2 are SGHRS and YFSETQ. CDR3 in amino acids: CASSFRDTQYF. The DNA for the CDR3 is TGCGCCAGCAGCTTCCGGGATACGCAGTATTTT.

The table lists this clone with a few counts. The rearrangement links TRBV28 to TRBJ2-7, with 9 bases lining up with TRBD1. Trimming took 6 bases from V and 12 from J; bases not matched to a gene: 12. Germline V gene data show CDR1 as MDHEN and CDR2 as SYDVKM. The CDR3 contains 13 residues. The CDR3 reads CASSYDRGFRLYF. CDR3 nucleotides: TGTGCCAGCAGCTACGACAGGGGGTTCCGTTTGTACTTC.

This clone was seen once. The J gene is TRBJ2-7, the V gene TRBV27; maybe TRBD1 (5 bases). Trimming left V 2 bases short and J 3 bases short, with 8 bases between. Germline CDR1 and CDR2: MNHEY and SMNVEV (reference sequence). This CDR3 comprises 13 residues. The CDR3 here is CASSLQGGYEQYF. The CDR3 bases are TGTGCCAGCAGTTTACAGGGTGGCTACGAGCAGTACTTC.

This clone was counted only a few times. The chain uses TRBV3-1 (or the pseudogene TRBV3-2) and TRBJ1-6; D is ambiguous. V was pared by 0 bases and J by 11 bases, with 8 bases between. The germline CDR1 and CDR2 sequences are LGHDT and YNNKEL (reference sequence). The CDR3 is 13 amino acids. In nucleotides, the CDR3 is TGTGCCAGCAGCCAAGACAGGATGACACCCCTCCACTTT. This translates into CASSQDRMTPLHF.

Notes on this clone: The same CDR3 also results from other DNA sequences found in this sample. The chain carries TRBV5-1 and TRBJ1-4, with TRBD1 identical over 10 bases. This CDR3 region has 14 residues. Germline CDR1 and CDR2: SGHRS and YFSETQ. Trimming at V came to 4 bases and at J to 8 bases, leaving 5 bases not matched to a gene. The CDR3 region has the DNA TGCGCCAGCAGCCTCGGACAGGGGGACGAAAAACTGTTTTTT. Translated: CASSLGQGDEKLFF. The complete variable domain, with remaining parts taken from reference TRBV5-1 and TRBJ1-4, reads KAGVTQTPRYLIKTRGQQVTLSCSPISGHRSVSWYQQTPGQGLQFLFEYFSETQRNKGNFPGRFSGRQFSNSRSEMNVSTLELGDSALYLCASSLGQGDEKLFFGSGTQLSVL.

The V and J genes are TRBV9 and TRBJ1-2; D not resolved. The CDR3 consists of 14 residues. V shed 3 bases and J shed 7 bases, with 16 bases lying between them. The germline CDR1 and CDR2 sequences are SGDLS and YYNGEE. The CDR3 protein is CASSARTLGGGYTF. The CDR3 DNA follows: TGTGCCAGCAGCGCCCGTACATTAGGAGGTGGCTACACCTTC.

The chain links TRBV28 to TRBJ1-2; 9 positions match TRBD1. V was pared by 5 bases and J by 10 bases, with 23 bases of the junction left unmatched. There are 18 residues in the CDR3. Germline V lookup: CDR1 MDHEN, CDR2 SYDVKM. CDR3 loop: CASSRQRTGASQGEVYTF. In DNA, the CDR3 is TGTGCCAGCAGTAGACAAAGGACAGGGGCCTCCCAAGGGGAGGTCTACACCTTC.

CDR3: CASKFPGLGPYEQYF. The CDR3 DNA reads TGTGCCAGCAAGTTCCCGGGGTTAGGGCCCTACGAGCAGTACTTC. This chain links TRBV6-5 with TRBJ2-7; possible D gene TRBD2, 5 bases. The germline V and J ends were trimmed by 7 bases and 2 bases, with 18 bases remaining between them. Germline CDR1 MNHEY, CDR2 SVGAGI. The CDR3 has 15 residues.

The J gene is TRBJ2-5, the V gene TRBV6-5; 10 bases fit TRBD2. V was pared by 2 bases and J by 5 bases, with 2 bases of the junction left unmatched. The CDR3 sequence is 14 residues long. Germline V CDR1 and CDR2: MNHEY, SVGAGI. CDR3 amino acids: CASSYLAGVETQYF. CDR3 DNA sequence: TGTGCCAGCAGTTACCTAGCGGGGGTTGAGACCCAGTACTTC.

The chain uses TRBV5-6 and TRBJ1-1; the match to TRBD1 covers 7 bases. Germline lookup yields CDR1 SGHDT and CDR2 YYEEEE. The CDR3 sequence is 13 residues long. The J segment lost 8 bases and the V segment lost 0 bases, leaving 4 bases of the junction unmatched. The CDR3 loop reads CASSLGQGREAFF. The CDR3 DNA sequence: TGTGCCAGCAGCTTGGGACAGGGTAGGGAAGCTTTCTTT.

The CDR3 nucleotides read TGTGCCAGCAGAACCGGGACAGCCCAAGAGACCCAGTACTTC. Its protein product is CASRTGTAQETQYF. The chain combines TRBV6-5 with TRBJ2-5; the match to TRBD1 covers 7 bases. CDR1 MNHEY and CDR2 SVGAGI come from the germline V gene. This CDR3 is 14 amino acids long. Trimming cost V 6 bases and J 1 base; bases outside gene matches: 5.

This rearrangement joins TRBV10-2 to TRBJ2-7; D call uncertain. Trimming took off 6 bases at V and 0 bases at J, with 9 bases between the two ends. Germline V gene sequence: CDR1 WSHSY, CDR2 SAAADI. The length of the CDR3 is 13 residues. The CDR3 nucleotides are TGCGCCAGCAGCCCGCGTTCCTCCTACGAGCAGTACTTC. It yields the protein CASSPRSSYEQYF.